A selection of T cell receptor beta chains follows, all from one sample in a study of a mutant IDH1 vaccine in newly diagnosed glioma. Assay used: immunoSEQ multiplex PCR; TCRdb lists only in-frame clones, some missing. This table holds around 50,000 clones, roughly three quarters found once. No antigen has been identified for these receptors. This specimen was PBMCs, taken from a glioma patient whose treatment included an IDH1 peptide vaccine. The origin of the receptors is a man aged 40-50 years with glioma. CDR3s include the opening cysteine and the closing phenylalanine or tryptophan. Each record gives: J gene, V gene, CDR3 protein.

J gene: TRBJ2-1
V gene: TRBV2
CDR3 protein: CASRVDRAPYNEQFF

J gene: TRBJ1-6
V gene: TRBV6-5
CDR3 protein: CASRSGSYNSPLHF

J gene: TRBJ2-1
V gene: TRBV25-1
CDR3 protein: CASRASLSIGEQFF

J gene: TRBJ2-7
V gene: TRBV7-9
CDR3 protein: CASSSGGTSYEQYF

J gene: TRBJ2-3
V gene: TRBV29-1
CDR3 protein: CSSSTGPDTQYF

J gene: TRBJ1-4
V gene: TRBV2
CDR3 protein: CASSEGGGNEKLFF

J gene: TRBJ2-5
V gene: TRBV5-1
CDR3 protein: CASSLEGGKTQYF

J gene: TRBJ2-5
V gene: TRBV15
CDR3 protein: CATSRGDRGSGETQYF

J gene: TRBJ1-5
V gene: TRBV4-1
CDR3 protein: CASSQDSNQPQHF

J gene: TRBJ2-5
V gene: TRBV5-6
CDR3 protein: CASSLAGLETQYF

J gene: TRBJ2-2
V gene: TRBV30
CDR3 protein: CACRGTADPNTGELFF

J gene: TRBJ1-2
V gene: TRBV19
CDR3 protein: CASSMVTTGDYGYTF

J gene: TRBJ2-3
V gene: TRBV5-4
CDR3 protein: CASSLGSGSGESTQYF

J gene: TRBJ1-5
V gene: TRBV27
CDR3 protein: CASSFKGPAYSNQPQHF

J gene: TRBJ2-2
V gene: TRBV2
CDR3 protein: CASRNVPISNTGELFF

J gene: TRBJ1-2
V gene: TRBV27
CDR3 protein: CASSESGNWFGYTF

J gene: TRBJ1-2
V gene: TRBV18
CDR3 protein: CASSQESRVSANYGYTF

J gene: TRBJ1-3
V gene: TRBV5-4
CDR3 protein: CASSYSTGGNTIYF

J gene: TRBJ1-2
V gene: TRBV5-1
CDR3 protein: CAIQVGVDPRNYGYTF

J gene: TRBJ1-1
V gene: TRBV11-2
CDR3 protein: CASSFGNTEAFF

J gene: TRBJ1-1
V gene: TRBV20-1
CDR3 protein: CSVTENTEAFF

J gene: TRBJ2-7
V gene: TRBV29-1
CDR3 protein: CSVTTGGEQYF